This TCR beta chain was obtained from a study of CD8+CD57+ T cells in acquired aplastic anemia. Overall study results and limits: There were 25 to 30 CD8+ CDR3 sequences that occurred in both patients and controls.

TCR beta VDJ and CDR3 profiles were obtained from a genomic DNA template. MiXCR, run by TCRdb on the reads, gives a single entry per CDR3 protein. The sample carries 60,000 to 75,000 distinct CDR3 sequences, 50% to 70% recorded once. A word on this clonotype: Its antigen remains unknown.

Source material: sorted CD4+, CD8+, or CD8+CD57+ T cells (not recorded which) from PBMCs. The origin of this receptor is a human donor in good health, serving as a control.

The chain's CDR3 is CASSAPSGRGTGEQYF. The CDR3 nucleotides are TGTGCCAGCAGCGCCCCCAGCGGGAGGGGTACCGGGGAGCAGTACTTC. The rearrangement joins TRBV7-3 to TRBJ2-7; TRBD2 aligns across 10 bases. The V gene's germline CDR1 is SGHTA and CDR2 FQGTGA. CDR3 size: 16 residues. V was clipped by 5 bases and J by 7 bases; unmatched bases: 14.